This T cell receptor beta chain was recorded in a study of blood T cell repertoires in COVID-19. In the study overall: Collection of acute and convalescent COVID-19 samples took place in the United States, Italy and Spain. From T cells, B-cell-depleted T cells, or PBMCs came the material, which was cDNA or gDNA.

Original processing methods: Nucleated cell number was recorded as an estimate derived from reference gene primer amplification. The table came from immunoSEQ multiplex PCR; TCRdb's copy has only in-frame clones and leaves some out. The V and J calls and clone size are taken from that table; D and trimming were inferred from the DNA. Seen here are about 70,000 clones, around 88% observed once, and the top ten hold 10% to 15%. The V and J ends lost 7 bases and 2 bases, in that order; junction bases with no gene match: 10. The CDR3 length is 15 residues. CDR1 and CDR2 (germline): SNHLY, FYNNEI. This chain connects TRBV2 to TRBJ2-5; 7 bases agree with TRBD2. The sequence derives from a human donor in a cohort sampled during active COVID-19. The sample comprised peripheral blood. This CDR3 reads CASTTDQGLQETQYF. The CDR3 bases are TGTGCCAGCACAACCGACCAGGGACTACAAGAGACCCAGTACTTC.